A selection of T cell receptor beta chains follows, all from one sample in a study of shared clonotypes between healthy human individuals. The repertoire was sequenced with immunoSEQ multiplex PCR; TCRdb's copy has only in-frame clones and lacks some. The sample has approximately 600,000 clones, roughly 95% seen once. The source material was naive CD8+ T cells sorted from blood. All receptors come from a woman aged 25-40 years in good health. Each CDR3 is given with its conserved first and last residue. The D gene is left open where the match is weak. Only some rows state a clone size, as once, few, many or a class for expanded clones.

D	V	size	J	CDR3	DNA
-	TRBV9	-	TRBJ2-3	CASSPWGRNTDTQYF	TGTGCCAGCAGTCCATGGGGTAGAAACACAGATACGCAGTATTTT
-	TRBV27	-	TRBJ1-1	CASTGVGYTEAFF	TGTGCCAGCACCGGGGTGGGATACACTGAAGCTTTCTTT
-	TRBV5-1	-	TRBJ2-7	CASSLVAGEQYF	TGCGCCAGCAGCTTGGTTGCCGGCGAGCAGTACTTC
TRBD1	TRBV9	-	TRBJ2-7	CASSLFRDSAEQYF	TGTGCCAGCAGCCTGTTCCGGGACAGCGCCGAGCAGTACTTC
-	TRBV11-3	-	TRBJ2-7	CASSSGLSEQYF	TGTGCCAGCAGCTCCGGGCTCTCCGAGCAGTACTTC
-	TRBV4-2	once	TRBJ1-1	CASSQVVAPMNTEAFF	TGTGCCAGCAGCCAAGTCGTAGCACCAATGAACACTGAAGCTTTCTTT
-	TRBV5-1	-	TRBJ2-1	CASADYNEQFF	TGCGCCAGCGCCGACTACAATGAGCAGTTCTTC
TRBD1	TRBV28	once	TRBJ2-7	CASNKKTGGESYEQYF	TGTGCCAGCAACAAAAAGACAGGGGGAGAGAGTTACGAGCAGTACTTC
-	TRBV6-6	once	TRBJ1-1	CASSTGPQAFF	TGTGCCAGCAGTACAGGGCCCCAGGCTTTCTTT
TRBD1	TRBV2	-	TRBJ2-7	CASSVAGGWEQYF	TGTGCCAGCAGTGTGGCAGGGGGCTGGGAGCAGTACTTC
-	TRBV11-2	-	TRBJ2-7	CASSPELPGREQYF	TGTGCCAGCAGTCCCGAACTTCCGGGGCGCGAGCAGTACTTC
TRBD2	TRBV14	-	TRBJ2-5	CASSLERESTETQYF	TGTGCCAGCAGCCTTGAGCGGGAGTCAACAGAGACCCAGTACTTC
-	TRBV28	-	TRBJ2-4	CASSFYARSRDEPVQNIQYF	TGTGCCAGCAGTTTTTACGCTCGAAGTAGAGACGAGCCGGTCCAAAACATTCAGTACTTC
-	TRBV30	-	TRBJ1-4	CAWSVRTDEKLFF	TGTGCCTGGAGTGTAAGAACAGATGAAAAACTGTTTTTT
TRBD2	TRBV5-5	-	TRBJ2-3	CASSFRGRAGDTQYF	TGTGCCAGCAGCTTTCGCGGGAGGGCTGGAGATACGCAGTATTTT
-	TRBV7-9	-	TRBJ2-3	CASSLVTSYTDTQYF	TGTGCCAGCAGCTTAGTGACTTCATACACAGATACGCAGTATTTT
-	TRBV25-1	-	TRBJ2-7	CASQFGTLYEQYF	TGTGCCAGTCAGTTTGGGACCCTATACGAGCAGTACTTC
-	TRBV27	-	TRBJ2-7	CASRGTSGNEQYF	TGTGCCAGCCGGGGTACCTCCGGGAACGAGCAGTACTTC
-	TRBV7-9	-	TRBJ2-3	CASSAYLEKGDTQYF	TGTGCCAGCAGCGCCTACCTTGAGAAGGGAGATACGCAGTATTTT
-	TRBV27	-	TRBJ2-3	CASSTGSNLYTQYF	TGTGCCAGCAGTACAGGCTCCAATTTATATACGCAGTATTTT
-	TRBV27	once	TRBJ1-1	CASIPQGSGTEAFF	TGTGCCAGCATACCACAGGGTTCGGGCACTGAAGCTTTCTTT
-	TRBV30	-	TRBJ1-1	CAWSVWGGAEAFF	TGTGCCTGGAGTGTATGGGGGGGAGCTGAAGCTTTCTTT
TRBD1	TRBV15	-	TRBJ2-7	CATSGRGTGVSYEQYF	TGTGCCACCAGCGGACGTGGGACAGGGGTCTCCTACGAGCAGTACTTC
-	TRBV7-9	-	TRBJ1-2	CASSFDPKDRTANYGYTF	TGTGCCAGCAGCTTCGATCCCAAGGACAGAACGGCTAACTATGGCTACACCTTC
-	TRBV5-6	-	TRBJ2-5	CASSLAGRIETQYF	TGTGCCAGCAGCTTGGCCGGTAGGATTGAGACCCAGTACTTC
TRBD1	TRBV27	-	TRBJ1-2	CASSLGTGGYGYTF	TGTGCCAGCAGTTTAGGGACAGGGGGCTATGGCTACACCTTC
TRBD2	TRBV5-4	-	TRBJ2-7	CASSWGLAGISYEQYF	TGTGCCAGCAGCTGGGGACTAGCGGGTATCTCCTACGAGCAGTACTTC
-	TRBV21-1	-	TRBJ2-1	CASLRTGPSSYNEQFF	TGTGCCAGCTTGAGGACAGGCCCCTCCAGCTACAATGAGCAGTTCTTC
-	TRBV4-1	-	TRBJ2-3	CASSQGSTVRADTQYF	TGCGCCAGCAGCCAGGGGTCCACGGTGAGGGCAGATACGCAGTATTTT
-	TRBV6-6	once	TRBJ2-1	CASSFWDASFGDEQFF	TGTGCCAGCAGTTTCTGGGACGCATCCTTCGGGGATGAGCAGTTCTTC
-	TRBV27	-	TRBJ2-7	CASGIKAYEQYF	TGTGCCAGCGGCATAAAAGCCTACGAGCAGTACTTC
TRBD2	TRBV27	-	TRBJ2-2	CASSATSGPPTGELFF	TGTGCCAGCAGTGCGACTAGCGGGCCCCCAACCGGGGAGCTGTTTTTT
TRBD2	TRBV29-1	once	TRBJ2-7	CSVEGTSGAYEQYF	TGCAGCGTTGAAGGGACTAGCGGGGCCTACGAGCAGTACTTC
-	TRBV27	-	TRBJ1-1	CASKIQGNTEAFF	TGTGCCAGCAAAATACAGGGGAACACTGAAGCTTTCTTT
-	TRBV21-1	-	TRBJ1-2	CASSTLAGTYGYTF	TGTGCCAGCAGCACCCTGGCGGGGACCTATGGCTACACCTTC
-	TRBV28	-	TRBJ2-1	CASSFFGGQFF	TGTGCCAGCAGTTTTTTTGGGGGGCAGTTCTTC
-	TRBV5-1	-	TRBJ2-7	CASSSQTVTYEQYF	TGCGCCAGCAGCTCACAAACAGTTACCTACGAGCAGTACTTC
-	TRBV5-1	-	TRBJ2-5	CASSLSQGRETQYF	TGCGCCAGCAGCTTGAGCCAAGGGCGAGAGACCCAGTACTTC
-	TRBV27	once	TRBJ2-1	CASSLSSGPSYNEQFF	TGTGCCAGCAGTTTATCGTCGGGACCTTCCTACAATGAGCAGTTCTTC